Each of the 8 T cell receptor beta chains below was sequenced from the same sample in a study of Tregs in tolerant kidney transplant recipients. The nonmyeloablative bone marrow transplants came from related graft donors, with transient mixed chimerism. Assay: immunoSEQ multiplex PCR; the TCRdb copy retains only in-frame clones and omits some. The sample yields 50,000 or so clones, roughly 89% seen once. Here the sequenced sample was CD8+ T cells from blood (PBMCs), taken 12 months after the transplant. The receptors stem from a human patient who received a combined kidney and bone marrow transplant. The graft donor may account for some of the T cells.

The rearrangement uses TRBV5-5 and TRBJ2-2, with 7 bases lining up with TRBD2. J gave up 1 base and V 4 bases, and 7 bases lay outside the gene matches. This CDR3 comprises 16 residues. Looked up from germline, CDR1 is SGHKS and CDR2 is YYEKEE (reference sequence). As DNA, the CDR3 is TGTGCCAGCAGCCACCCGGCGGGGGTGAACACCGGGGAGCTGTTTTTT. It specifies CASSHPAGVNTGELFF.

This clone has just a few counts. Different DNA sequences within this sample yield the same CDR3. The V call is TRBV10-3, the J call TRBJ1-6, with D possibly TRBD1 on 6 matching bases. The CDR3 has 14 amino acids. Germline V lookup: CDR1 ENHRY, CDR2 SYGVKD. V gave up 2 bases and J gave up 6 bases, with 8 bases separating them. The DNA for the CDR3 is TGTGCCATCAGTGAGCCACAGGGTAATTCACCCCTCCACTTT. It codes for CAISEPQGNSPLHF.

This clone was detected only once. This chain joins TRBV7-9 and TRBJ2-7; the D is unclear. Deletions cut 4 bases from V and 6 bases from J, with 4 bases between. Per germline, CDR1 SEHNR and CDR2 FQNEAQ (reference sequence). The CDR3 totals 10 residues. The CDR3 spells CASSSSEQYF. CDR3 nucleotides: TGTGCCAGCAGCTCCAGCGAGCAGTACTTC.

The chain combines TRBV4-1 with TRBJ2-1; D possibly corresponds to TRBD2 (6 bases). With 1 base removed from V and 7 bases from J, the gap between germline ends came to 14 bases. The germline CDR1 and CDR2 sequences are MGHRA and YSYEKL. There are 15 residues in the CDR3. The CDR3 DNA reads TGCGCCAGCAGCCAAGGGGCCGGGACTCGGAATGAGCAGTTCTTC. Protein sequence: CASSQGAGTRNEQFF.

The chain couples TRBV5-6 to TRBJ1-5, with 11 bases lining up with TRBD1. This CDR3 is 15 amino acids long. Germline V gene sequence: CDR1 SGHDT, CDR2 YYEEEE. The V and J ends lost 4 bases and 4 bases, in that order; junction bases with no gene match: 4. CDR3 sequence: CASSQDRGRNQPQHF. CDR3 bases: TGTGCCAGCAGCCAGGACAGGGGGCGAAATCAGCCCCAGCATTTT.

Only a few counts were recorded for this clone. The chain recombines TRBV6-5 with TRBJ2-3; maybe TRBD2 (5 bases). Germline CDR1 reads MNHEY; CDR2 reads SVGAGI. Trimming removed 6 bases at V and 6 bases at J, with 13 bases between. The CDR3 spans 13 residues. DNA of the CDR3: TGTGCCAGCAGCCTGGGAGAGGAGGATACGCAGTATTTT. Residues: CASSLGEEDTQYF.

The gene calls are TRBV5-6 and TRBJ2-1; 9 bases align to TRBD2. V was pared by 4 bases and J by 4 bases, with 12 bases of the junction left unmatched. The CDR3 spans 17 residues. From germline, CDR1 is SGHDT and CDR2 YYEEEE. The CDR3 DNA reads as TGTGCCAGCAGCCTCTCCTATAGCGGGAGTATGTACAATGAGCAGTTCTTC. Translated: CASSLSYSGSMYNEQFF. The variable domain in full, completed from reference TRBV5-6 and TRBJ2-1, reads DAGVTQSPTHLIKTRGQQVTLRCSPKSGHDTVSWYQQALGQGPQFIFQYYEEEERQRGNFPDRFSGHQFPNYSSELNVNALLLGDSALYLCASSLSYSGSMYNEQFFGPGTRLTVL.

This clone was seen just once. This sequence joins TRBV9 and TRBJ1-2; the D gene is possibly TRBD1 (6 bases). Trimming pared 2 bases from V and 4 bases from J, leaving 12 bases between. Germline lookup yields CDR1 SGDLS and CDR2 YYNGEE. The CDR3 covers 14 residues. The chain's CDR3 is CASSVGAGIYGYTF. CDR3 nucleotides: TGTGCCAGCAGCGTGGGGGCAGGGATCTATGGCTACACCTTC.